This T cell receptor beta chain was recorded in a study of blood T cells in healthy people across ages. Study-level information: Per two T cells, template switching captured roughly one barcoded beta molecule.

The CDR3 contains 15 residues. Germline V lookup: CDR1 LNHNV, CDR2 YYDKDF (reference sequence). V was pared by 0 bases and J by 5 bases, with 11 bases between. A second PCR, run for about 7 to 11 cycles, used a sample-barcoded 5' primer plus a J-beta primer mix. Via MiXCR, TCRdb re-called the 5' RACE reads, giving one row per CDR3 protein. Of over 700,000 distinct CDR3 sequences detected, around half appear once; the ten largest clones hold approximately 41%. Each sample had at least 7 million PBMCs isolated. This receptor was identified in an elderly man in good health. The sample comprised blood. This rearrangement joins TRBV15 to TRBJ2-1, with a weak D call TRBD1 (5 bases). The CDR3 sequence: CATSRDPVGDNEQFF. The CDR3 nucleotides read TGTGCCACCAGCAGAGATCCTGTAGGGGACAATGAGCAGTTCTTC.